The 7 T cell receptor beta chains listed next were all sequenced from one sample in a study of radiation and T cells in renal cell carcinoma. Clones were sequenced by immunoSEQ multiplex PCR, and TCRdb holds only the in-frame ones, with some missing. The table records roughly 100,000 clones, less than 90% of them present only once. Time point meaning: baseline pretreatment blood. As for treatment: 15 Gy SBRT to primary tumor, nephrectomy 4 weeks later. Sequencing used blood, obtained from a patient whose treatment included radiotherapy and nephrectomy. Every receptor here comes from a man aged 50 to 60 with renal cell carcinoma.

This chain uses TRBV30 with TRBJ1-2, with a weak D call TRBD1 (6 bases). CDR1 is GTSNPN, CDR2 SVGIG, per germline (reference sequence). The CDR3 loop spans 16 amino acids. With 2 bases removed from V and 4 bases from J, the gap between germline ends came to 20 bases. The CDR3 nucleotides read TGTGCCTGGAGTCCCGGGGGGGCGGGCATCGGCTATGGCTACACCTTC. Protein sequence: CAWSPGGAGIGYGYTF.

The chain employs TRBV7-6 and TRBJ2-7, with TRBD1 identical over 8 bases. The CDR3 runs 15 residues. V dropped 1 base and J dropped 3; count of bases not matched to a gene: 5. The germline V gene encodes CDR1 SGHVS and CDR2 FNYEAQ. CDR3 loop: CASSLGQGSHYEQYF. The DNA for the CDR3 is TGTGCCAGCAGCTTAGGACAGGGGTCCCACTACGAGCAGTACTTC.

This clone showed up just once. The chain uses TRBV4-2 and TRBJ2-7, with 9 bases lining up with TRBD1. Germline CDR1 is LGHNA and CDR2 is YNFKEQ. The ends lost 4 bases at V and 5 bases at J; junction bases unmatched: 6. The CDR3 contains 14 residues. The CDR3 DNA is TGTGCCAGCAGCCTTATACAGGGGGCCAACGAGCAGTACTTC. It is translated as CASSLIQGANEQYF.

The genes are TRBV27 and TRBJ1-1; possible D gene TRBD1, 5 bases. CDR3 length: 13 amino acids. Trimming took 5 bases from V and 8 from J, leaving 15 bases between them. CDR1 MNHEY and CDR2 SMNVEV come from the germline V gene (reference sequence). The CDR3 region has the DNA TGTGCCAGCAGTGGGGCGGCCTGGGGGGAAGCTTTCTTT. This codes for CASSGAAWGEAFF.

The V gene is TRBV27, the J gene TRBJ1-2, with D perhaps TRBD1 (5 bases). Between the trimmed V and J ends, which lost 4 bases and 5 bases, there was a span of 5 bases. Germline V gene data show CDR1 as MNHEY and CDR2 as SMNVEV (reference sequence). CDR3 length equals 11 residues. Written as DNA, the CDR3 is TGTGCCAGCAGTTCAGGGTATGGCTACACCTTC. Its translation is CASSSGYGYTF.

The chain recombines TRBV28 with TRBJ1-4; D unclear. Trimming stripped 4 bases from V and 0 bases from J, with 9 bases between. This CDR3 comprises 15 residues. The germline gives CDR1 MDHEN, CDR2 SYDVKM. CDR3 residues: CASSSGLATNEKLFF. For the CDR3, the DNA is TGTGCCAGCAGTTCGGGCCTTGCAACTAATGAAAAACTGTTTTTT.

V and J are TRBV28 and TRBJ1-2, with D possibly matching TRBD1 (6 bases). The CDR3 extends over 13 amino acids. V shed 5 bases and J shed 2 bases, with 9 bases lying between them. CDR1 and CDR2 from the germline V gene are MDHEN and SYDVKM. The chain's CDR3 is CASSTGSNYGYTF. DNA of the CDR3: TGTGCCAGCAGTACAGGGTCCAACTATGGCTACACCTTC.